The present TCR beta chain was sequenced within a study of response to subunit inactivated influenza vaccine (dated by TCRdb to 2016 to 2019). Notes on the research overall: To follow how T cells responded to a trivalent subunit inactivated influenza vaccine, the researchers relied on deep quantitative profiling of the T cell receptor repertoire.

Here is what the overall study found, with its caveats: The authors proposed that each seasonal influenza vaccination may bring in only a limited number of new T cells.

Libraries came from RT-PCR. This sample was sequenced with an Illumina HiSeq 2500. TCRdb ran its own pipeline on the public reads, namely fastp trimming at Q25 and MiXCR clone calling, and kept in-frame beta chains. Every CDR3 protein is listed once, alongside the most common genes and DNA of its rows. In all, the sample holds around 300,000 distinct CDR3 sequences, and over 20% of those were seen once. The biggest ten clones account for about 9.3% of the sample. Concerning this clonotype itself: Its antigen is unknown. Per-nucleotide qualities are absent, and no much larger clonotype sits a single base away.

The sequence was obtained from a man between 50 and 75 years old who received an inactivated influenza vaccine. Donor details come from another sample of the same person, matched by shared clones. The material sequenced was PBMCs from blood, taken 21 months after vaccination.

The CDR3 protein: CSVMTGYNVLTF. The bases read TGCAGCGTGATGACAGGGTACAACGTCCTGACTTTC. The chain couples TRBV29-1 to TRBJ2-6; 7 central bases correspond to TRBD1. CDR1 and CDR2, per the germline V gene, are SQVTM and ANQGSEA. Ends trimmed: V by 6 bases, J by 9 bases; bases unmatched to a gene: 5. There are 12 amino acids in the CDR3, from cysteine to phenylalanine inclusive. Just CDR3 DNA is preserved here, 36 bases in frame from base 1.